The 12 T cell receptor beta chains given below trace back to one sample, sequenced in a study of blood T cell repertoires in COVID-19. Profiling relied on immunoSEQ multiplex PCR, and the TCRdb table lists in-frame clones only, not all of them. The sample contains tens of thousands of clones, over 70% of which appear only once. Material: peripheral blood. Receptors were obtained from a man aged 50 or older with active COVID-19.

The chain couples TRBV4-1 to TRBJ2-3, with 10 bases aligning to TRBD2. After removal of 4 bases from V and 3 bases from J, the junction contained 4 bases not matched to a gene. The CDR3 covers 15 residues. Germline values: CDR1 MGHRA, CDR2 YSYEKL. The chain's CDR3 is CASSRASGGTDTQYF. CDR3 bases: TGCGCCAGCAGCCGGGCTAGCGGGGGAACAGATACGCAGTATTTT.

The rearrangement links TRBV24-1 to TRBJ2-1; 7 nucleotides agree with TRBD1. The CDR3 runs 16 residues. V shed 4 bases, J shed 4 bases, and the junction held 9 bases outside the gene matches. Germline lookup yields CDR1 KGHDR and CDR2 SFDVKD. CDR3 sequence reads: CATSDPKGGIYNEQFF. The CDR3 region has the DNA TGTGCCACCAGTGACCCTAAAGGGGGCATATACAATGAGCAGTTCTTC.

Concerning this clone itself: Its ends do not fully match the called genes, so a read error is possible. The rearrangement links TRBV12-3 or TRBV12-4 to TRBJ1-2; perhaps TRBD1 as D (5 bases). This CDR3 has 12 amino acids. CDR3 sequence: CASRPGTGREAF. CDR3 sequence (DNA): TGTGCCAGCAGACCTGGGACGGGCCGGGAGGCCTTC.

This sequence joins TRBV5-4 and TRBJ1-2; 8 nucleotides match TRBD1. Germline lookup yields CDR1 SGHNT and CDR2 YYREEE (reference sequence). This CDR3 contains 13 residues. V lost 4 bases to trimming and J lost 6 bases; unmatched junction nucleotides: 5. The CDR3 spells CASSPDRVDGYTF. The CDR3 DNA sequence: TGTGCCAGCAGCCCGGACAGGGTCGATGGCTACACCTTC.

This clone was counted once. The rearrangement links TRBV6-6 to TRBJ1-1; the match to TRBD1 covers 8 bases. This CDR3 region has 14 residues. J gave up 2 bases and V 7 bases, and 6 bases lay outside the gene matches. The germline V gene has CDR1 MNHNY and CDR2 SVGAGI (reference sequence). The CDR3, as DNA: TGTGCCAGCACCTACAGGGGGGGAAACACTGAAGCTTTCTTT. Translated: CASTYRGGNTEAFF.

This chain uses TRBV12-3 or TRBV12-4 with TRBJ1-2; D not resolved. This CDR3 comprises 13 residues. With 1 base removed from V and 8 bases from J, the gap between germline ends came to 11 bases. CDR3 region: CASSLDSLRGYTF. The CDR3 region has the DNA TGTGCCAGCAGTTTAGACAGTCTCCGGGGCTACACCTTC.

The rearrangement links TRBV27 to TRBJ1-1; 7 bases align to TRBD1. The CDR3 extends over 13 amino acids. Per the germline V gene, CDR1 is MNHEY and CDR2 is SMNVEV (reference sequence). V lost 4 bases to trimming and J lost 3 bases; unmatched junction nucleotides: 2. The CDR3 region has the DNA TGTGCCAGCAGTTCGACAGGGTACACTGAAGCTTTCTTT. Its translation is CASSSTGYTEAFF.

The chain recombines TRBV18 with TRBJ1-4; D not certain. V was cut by 2 bases and J by 6 bases, with 7 bases left in between. Germline assignment: CDR1 KGHSH and CDR2 LQKENI. This CDR3 spans 13 amino acids. The chain's CDR3 is CASSPGGDEKLFF. CDR3 nucleotides: TGTGCCAGCTCACCAGGAGGCGATGAAAAACTGTTTTTT.

In this sample, this clone turned up a few times. The chain links TRBV6-2 or TRBV6-3 to TRBJ1-2; 11 bases map to TRBD1. CDR1 is MNHEY and CDR2 is SVGEGT in the germline V gene. The CDR3 is 14 residues long. Losses at the gene ends were 5 bases for V and 7 bases for J; bases not matched to a gene: 6. CDR3: CASSTGQGGRGYTF. For the CDR3, the DNA is TGTGCCAGCAGTACGGGACAGGGGGGCCGTGGCTACACCTTC.

This rearrangement joins TRBV7-8 to TRBJ2-7, with 15 bases identical to TRBD2. After removal of 2 bases from V and 4 bases from J, the junction contained 3 bases not matched to a gene. This CDR3 spans 16 amino acids. The germline V gene has CDR1 SGHVS and CDR2 FQNEAQ. CDR3 bases: TGTGCCAGCAGCTTACTCGGGACTAGCGGGAGGTACGAGCAGTACTTC. Translated: CASSLLGTSGRYEQYF.

This clone was observed a handful of times. The gene calls are TRBV7-9 and TRBJ2-7; D unclear. In germline, CDR1 is SEHNR, CDR2 FQNEAQ (reference sequence). The germline V and J ends were trimmed by 4 bases and 5 bases, with 9 bases remaining between them. This CDR3 is 12 amino acids long. CDR3 loop: CASSSLEDEQYF. The DNA of the CDR3 is TGTGCCAGCAGCTCCCTTGAGGACGAGCAGTACTTC.

The rearrangement links TRBV7-9 to TRBJ2-3, with 7 bases identical to TRBD2. The CDR3 is 16 residues long. The germline V gene has CDR1 SEHNR and CDR2 FQNEAQ (reference sequence). The junction had 10 bases not matched to a gene; V was cut back by 4 bases and J by 3 bases. The CDR3 sequence: CASSSMYGGGTDTQYF. The CDR3 DNA follows: TGTGCCAGCAGCTCCATGTACGGGGGAGGGACAGATACGCAGTATTTT.